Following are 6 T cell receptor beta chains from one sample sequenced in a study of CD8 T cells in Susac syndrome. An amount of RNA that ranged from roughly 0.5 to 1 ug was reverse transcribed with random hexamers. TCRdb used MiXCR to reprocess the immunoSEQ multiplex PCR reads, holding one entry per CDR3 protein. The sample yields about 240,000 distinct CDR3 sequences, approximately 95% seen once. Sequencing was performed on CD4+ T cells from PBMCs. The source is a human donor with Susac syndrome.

The CDR3 sequence: CASSESVRSNEQFF. The CDR3 nucleotides read TGTGCCAGCAGCGAGAGTGTGCGGAGTAATGAGCAGTTCTTC. This rearrangement joins TRBV9 to TRBJ2-1, with D hard to call. This CDR3 has 14 residues. Germline CDR1 SGDLS, CDR2 YYNGEE. The germline V and J ends were trimmed by 3 bases and 7 bases, with 14 bases remaining between them.

CDR3 region: CATSDFGREQFF. The CDR3 DNA sequence: TGTGCCACCAGTGATTTCGGACGGGAGCAGTTCTTC. The V and J genes are TRBV24-1 and TRBJ2-1; no definite D call. V shed 1 base and J shed 10 bases, with 7 bases lying between them. Germline lookup yields CDR1 KGHDR and CDR2 SFDVKD. CDR3 length: 12 residues.

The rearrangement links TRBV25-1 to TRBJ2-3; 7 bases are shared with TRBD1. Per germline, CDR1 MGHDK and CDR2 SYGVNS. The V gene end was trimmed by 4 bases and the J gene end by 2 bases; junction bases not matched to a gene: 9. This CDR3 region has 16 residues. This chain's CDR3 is CASSATRGNYTDTQYF. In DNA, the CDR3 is TGTGCCAGCAGTGCCACCAGGGGGAACTACACAGATACGCAGTATTTT.

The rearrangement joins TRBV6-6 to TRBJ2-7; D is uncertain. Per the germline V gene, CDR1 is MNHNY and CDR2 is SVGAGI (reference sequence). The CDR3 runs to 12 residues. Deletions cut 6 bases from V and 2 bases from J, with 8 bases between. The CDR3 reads CASRDSTYEQYF. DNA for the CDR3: TGTGCCAGCAGAGATTCTACCTACGAGCAGTACTTC.

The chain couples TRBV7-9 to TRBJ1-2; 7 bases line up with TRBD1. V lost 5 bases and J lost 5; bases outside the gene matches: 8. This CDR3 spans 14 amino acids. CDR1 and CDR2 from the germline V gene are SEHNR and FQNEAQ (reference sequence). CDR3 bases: TGTGCCAGCAGCACCGGACAGGAAACTTATGGCTACACCTTC. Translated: CASSTGQETYGYTF. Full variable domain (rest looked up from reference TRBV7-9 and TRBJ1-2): DTGVSQNPRHKITKRGQNVTFRCDPISEHNRLYWYRQTLGQGPEFLTYFQNEAQLEKSRLLSDRFSAERPKGSFSTLEIQRTEQGDSAMYLCASSTGQETYGYTFGSGTRLTVV.

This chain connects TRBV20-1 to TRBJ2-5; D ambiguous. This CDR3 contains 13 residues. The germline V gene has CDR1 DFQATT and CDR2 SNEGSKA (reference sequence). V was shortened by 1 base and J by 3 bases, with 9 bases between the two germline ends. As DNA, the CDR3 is TGCAGTGCTAGAGGAGGAAGGAAAGAGACCCAGTACTTC. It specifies CSARGGRKETQYF.